These 2 T cell receptor beta chains originate from one sample sequenced in a study of T cells expressing NK-cell markers. For each CDR3 protein, TCRdb gives one entry from its re-call of the 5' RACE reads, without DNA. The data include roughly 430,000 distinct CDR3 sequences; the top ten clones carry 6% to 9.5%. Sequenced material: blood T cells: a sorted CD56 or NKG2C T cell subset, CD4+ or CD8+ T cells, or bulk PBMC T cells (not recorded which). These receptors all come from a woman aged 18 to 75 in good health.

V and J are TRBV5-1 and TRBJ2-1; TCRdb indicates TRBD2, and absent DNA this call remains unverified. CDR1 SGHRS and CDR2 YFSETQ come from the germline V gene. The CDR3 covers 16 residues. CDR3 residues: CASSLRTSSGFNEQFF.

The chain joins TRBV6-5 to TRBJ1-5; the D gene TCRdb calls, TRBD1, cannot be checked with no DNA. CDR1 is MNHEY, CDR2 SVGAGI, per germline. The CDR3 totals 15 residues. The chain's CDR3 is CASSYGPGVNQPQHF.